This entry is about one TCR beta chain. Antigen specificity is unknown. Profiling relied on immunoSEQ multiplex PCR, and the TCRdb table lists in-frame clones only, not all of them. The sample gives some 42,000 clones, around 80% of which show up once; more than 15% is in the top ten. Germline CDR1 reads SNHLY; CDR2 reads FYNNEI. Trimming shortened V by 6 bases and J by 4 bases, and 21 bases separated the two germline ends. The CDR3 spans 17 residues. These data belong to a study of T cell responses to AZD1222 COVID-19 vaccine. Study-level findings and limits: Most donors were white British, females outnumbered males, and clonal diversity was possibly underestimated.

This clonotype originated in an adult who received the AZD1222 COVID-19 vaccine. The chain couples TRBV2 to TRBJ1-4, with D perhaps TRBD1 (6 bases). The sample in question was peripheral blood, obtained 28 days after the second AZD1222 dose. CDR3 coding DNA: TGTGCCAGCAGCGACACAAAACCGGGACATCTTAATGAAAAACTGTTTTTT. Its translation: CASSDTKPGHLNEKLFF.